This T cell receptor beta chain was recovered during a study of T cell changes during pregnancy in multiple sclerosis. Germline lookup yields CDR1 PRHDT and CDR2 FYEKMQ (reference sequence). The CDR3 has 14 amino acids. The trim removed 3 bases at V and 5 bases at J, leaving 5 bases unmatched. Sequencing used immunoSEQ multiplex PCR; TCRdb keeps in-frame clones, though not all of them. The data show about 17,000 clones, with roughly 86% seen just once and roughly 13% held by the top ten. The sample consisted of CD8+ T cells from peripheral blood mononuclear cells, taken after pregnancy. The TCR comes from a female donor in good health, enrolled as a control in a pregnancy study. The chain uses TRBV13 and TRBJ2-7; 9 nucleotides align to TRBD2. CDR3 sequence: CASSFPSGEHEQYF. CDR3 DNA sequence: TGTGCCAGCAGCTTCCCTAGCGGGGAACACGAGCAGTACTTC.